Reported below is one T cell receptor beta chain. As originally analysed: The authors estimated nucleated cell counts from reference gene primer amplification. TCRdb's table, derived via immunoSEQ multiplex PCR, lists solely in-frame clones and lacks some. D and trimming were read from the DNA, whereas the V and J calls and clone size are those reported in that table. The repertoire holds some 200,000 clones, with about four fifths as singletons. Residents of 24 US areas, aged roughly 18 to 89 years, made up the participants. Participants in the exposed group had met a COVID-19 case in the 2 weeks before joining the study. This entry is derived from a study of blood T cell repertoires in COVID-19. Study-wide context: T cells, B-cell-depleted T cells, or PBMCs supplied cDNA or gDNA.

Trimming took off 0 bases at V and 4 bases at J, with 16 bases between the two ends. This CDR3 has 17 amino acids. Germline assignment: CDR1 SGHTA and CDR2 FQGNSA. The rearrangement joins TRBV7-2 to TRBJ1-5; possible D gene TRBD1, 5 bases. Sequencing was performed on PBMCs or T cells enriched from blood (not recorded which). This TCR was recovered from a woman aged 45-65 years who had been exposed to COVID-19. The CDR3 loop is CASSLATPGPQNQPQHF. The CDR3 DNA is TGTGCCAGCAGCTTAGCGACCCCAGGGCCCCAAAATCAGCCCCAGCATTTT.